The 23 T cell receptor beta chains listed next were all sequenced from one sample in a study of blood T cell repertoires in COVID-19. This table comes from immunoSEQ multiplex PCR, and its TCRdb copy is limited to in-frame clones, with some not included. The table records 150,000 to 200,000 clones, around 85% of them present only once. Sequences were obtained from peripheral blood. These TCRs come from a woman aged 60 to 75 with COVID-19, enrolled during active disease.

Remarks on this clone: This sample includes further DNA sequences coding for the same CDR3. This chain links TRBV9 with TRBJ1-1; D is unclear. Germline CDR1 SGDLS, CDR2 YYNGEE. The CDR3 consists of 13 residues. Trimming took 2 bases from V and 0 from J, leaving 5 bases between them. The CDR3, as DNA: TGTGCCAGCAGCGTTACAGTGAACACTGAAGCTTTCTTT. It translates to CASSVTVNTEAFF. Looking up the rest from reference TRBV9 and TRBJ1-1 gives the full variable domain: DSGVTQTPKHLITATGQRVTLRCSPRSGDLSVYWYQQSLDQGLQFLIQYYNGEERAKGNILERFSAQQFPDLHSELNLSSLELGDSALYFCASSVTVNTEAFFGQGTRLTVV.

The V gene is TRBV29-1, the J gene TRBJ2-1, with 10 bases identical to TRBD2. The germline gives CDR1 SQVTM, CDR2 ANQGSEA. After removal of 1 base from V and 10 bases from J, the junction contained 4 bases not matched to a gene. The CDR3 spans 13 residues. Written as DNA, the CDR3 is TGCAGCGTTGAAGTAGCGGGAGGCCGCGAGCAGTTCTTC. This sequence encodes CSVEVAGGREQFF.

This chain connects TRBV6-2 or TRBV6-3 to TRBJ2-6; D possibly corresponds to TRBD1 (5 bases). Germline V gene data show CDR1 as MNHEY and CDR2 as SVGEGT. This CDR3 has 15 amino acids. Deletions cut 5 bases from V and 1 base from J, with 9 bases between. This chain's CDR3 is CASSNQGSGANVLTF. The CDR3 DNA follows: TGTGCCAGCAGTAATCAGGGTTCTGGGGCCAACGTCCTGACTTTC.

The chain couples TRBV4-3 to TRBJ2-7; TRBD2 matches at 11 bases. The CDR3 covers 16 residues. CDR1 LGHNA and CDR2 YSLEER come from the germline V gene. The V gene end was trimmed by 1 base and the J gene end by 2 bases; junction bases not matched to a gene: 4. This chain's CDR3 is CASSQAGTSGTYEQYF. In nucleotides, the CDR3 is TGCGCCAGCAGCCAAGCCGGGACTAGCGGAACCTACGAGCAGTACTTC.

V and J are TRBV11-2 and TRBJ2-2; 7 positions match TRBD1. The CDR3 contains 16 residues. V dropped 4 bases and J dropped 6; count of bases not matched to a gene: 11. Germline loops: CDR1 SGHAT, CDR2 FQNNGV. Here the CDR3 reads CASSSYRGKDAGELFF. CDR3 nucleotide sequence: TGTGCCAGCAGCTCATACAGGGGAAAGGACGCCGGGGAGCTGTTTTTT. The full variable domain, with the rest looked up from reference TRBV11-2 and TRBJ2-2, is EAGVAQSPRYKIIEKRQSVAFWCNPISGHATLYWYQQILGQGPKLLIQFQNNGVVDDSQLPKDRFSAERLKGVDSTLKIQPAKLEDSAVYLCASSSYRGKDAGELFFGEGSRLTVL.

The CDR3 DNA is TGTGCCAGCAGCTCCAGCCAGGGGGCGTACAATGAGCAGTTCTTC. This encodes CASSSSQGAYNEQFF. V usage is TRBV7-2 and J usage is TRBJ2-1, with 8 bases lining up with TRBD1. Trimming cost V 4 bases and J 4 bases; bases outside gene matches: 6. Looked up from germline, CDR1 is SGHTA and CDR2 is FQGNSA. The CDR3 totals 15 residues.

The V and J genes are TRBV19 and TRBJ1-6; 7 bases align to TRBD1. The CDR3 is 14 residues long. V dropped 9 bases and J dropped 6; count of bases not matched to a gene: 8. The germline CDR1 and CDR2 sequences are LNHDA and SQIVND (reference sequence). Here the CDR3 DNA reads TGTGCCAGCGGACCGGGACAGTTTAATTCACCCCTCCACTTT. The encoded protein is CASGPGQFNSPLHF.

V usage is TRBV11-3 and J usage is TRBJ2-7, with TRBD2 matching over 8 bases. This CDR3 spans 15 amino acids. The germline V gene has CDR1 SGHNT and CDR2 YENEEA. J gave up 3 bases and V 5 bases, and 9 bases lay outside the gene matches. The CDR3 bases are TGTGCCAGCAGCCTTAGGACTAGCTGGAGCTACGAGCAGTACTTC. Translated, it gives CASSLRTSWSYEQYF.

The rearrangement links TRBV4-3 to TRBJ1-1, with D possibly TRBD1 on 5 matching bases. V was clipped by 1 base and J by 1 base, with 16 bases between them. The CDR3 consists of 17 residues. Germline V gives CDR1 LGHNA, CDR2 YSLEER. In nucleotides, the CDR3 is TGCGCCAGCAGCCAAGTGCTCCAGACCCAGGGGAACACTGAAGCTTTCTTT. Its translation is CASSQVLQTQGNTEAFF.

V gene TRBV7-9 combines with J gene TRBJ2-7; TRBD2 is a possible D gene (7 bases). Trimming cost V 8 bases and J 6 bases, with 14 bases left between them. The germline V gene encodes CDR1 SEHNR and CDR2 FQNEAQ (reference sequence). The CDR3 consists of 12 residues. CDR3 nucleotides: TGTGCCAGCCCCTCGGGGGGCGGCGAGCAGTACTTC. Translation gives CASPSGGGEQYF.

The J gene is TRBJ1-5, the V gene TRBV9, with 7 bases identical to TRBD1. V dropped 3 bases and J dropped 2; count of bases not matched to a gene: 2. The CDR3 covers 14 residues. CDR1 SGDLS and CDR2 YYNGEE come from the germline V gene. The CDR3 protein is CASSAGTGNQPQHF. DNA of the CDR3: TGTGCCAGCAGCGCCGGGACAGGCAATCAGCCCCAGCATTTT.

In its sample, this clone was seen many times. This chain connects TRBV5-8 to TRBJ1-3; weak D call: TRBD1 (5 bases). The germline V and J ends were trimmed by 4 bases and 0 bases, with 17 bases remaining between them. Germline-derived CDR1 and CDR2 are SGHTS and YDEGEE. The CDR3 has 17 residues. The CDR3 DNA follows: TGTGCCAGCAGCGATGGCGTTGGGGCCTACTCTGGAAACACCATATATTTT. Amino acids: CASSDGVGAYSGNTIYF.

The V call is TRBV7-3, the J call TRBJ2-1; D perhaps matches TRBD1 (5 bases). The CDR3 sequence is 12 residues long. Germline V gene lookup returns CDR1 SGHTA and CDR2 FQGTGA. The V end was cut by 5 bases, the J end by 9 bases, with 11 bases between. The CDR3, as DNA: TGTGCCAGCAGCCCATCTAGGGGTGAGCAGTTCTTC. The encoded protein is CASSPSRGEQFF.

The rearrangement uses TRBV5-1 and TRBJ1-4, with 11 nucleotides matching TRBD1. This CDR3 is built from 16 residues. The V gene end was trimmed by 4 bases and the J gene end by 7 bases; junction bases not matched to a gene: 9. In germline, CDR1 is SGHRS, CDR2 YFSETQ. Here the CDR3 DNA reads TGCGCCAGCAGCGGTCGGACAGGGGGCCAATCTGAAAAACTGTTTTTT. This codes for CASSGRTGGQSEKLFF.

This clone was recorded a few times. V is TRBV30 and J is TRBJ2-7; no reliable D call. Germline CDR1 and CDR2: GTSNPN and SVGIG (reference sequence). V dropped 3 bases and J dropped 9 bases, with 15 bases sitting between them. The CDR3 runs 12 residues. This chain's CDR3 is CAWSKELTAQYF. DNA for the CDR3: TGTGCCTGGAGCAAGGAGCTTACGGCGCAGTACTTC.

The genes are TRBV7-2 and TRBJ2-1; 7 bases map to TRBD1. V trimming: 5 bases; J trimming: 4 bases; junction bases outside the gene matches: 8. Germline-derived CDR1 and CDR2 are SGHTA and FQGNSA. The CDR3 length is 15 residues. The CDR3 nucleotides read TGTGCCAGCAGCAAGACAGGGACCTCATACAATGAGCAGTTCTTC. Translated: CASSKTGTSYNEQFF.

The chain uses TRBV19 and TRBJ2-3; TRBD1 aligns across 7 bases. V lost 9 bases, J lost 2 bases, and 14 bases stayed unmatched. Germline V gene sequence: CDR1 LNHDA, CDR2 SQIVND (reference sequence). The CDR3 covers 16 residues. The chain's CDR3 is CARTEQGQTITDTQYF. CDR3 in DNA: TGTGCCAGAACCGAGCAGGGACAGACCATCACAGATACGCAGTATTTT.

The chain has TRBV24-1 and TRBJ2-1; possibly TRBD1 for D (6 bases). CDR1 and CDR2 from the germline V gene are KGHDR and SFDVKD. Trimming took 7 bases from V and 2 from J, leaving 17 bases between them. The CDR3 is 16 residues long. The DNA of the CDR3 is TGTGCCACCAGCTCGACAGGAGTGGCTCCCTACAATGAGCAGTTCTTC. This gives the protein CATSSTGVAPYNEQFF.

The chain uses TRBV28 and TRBJ1-1, with 8 bases aligning to TRBD1. Losses at the gene ends were 6 bases for V and 8 bases for J; bases not matched to a gene: 5. Germline V gene data show CDR1 as MDHEN and CDR2 as SYDVKM. CDR3 size: 12 residues. The CDR3 loop is CASRQTGEEAFF. The CDR3 DNA follows: TGTGCCAGCAGGCAGACAGGGGAGGAAGCTTTCTTT.

This clone was recorded a few times. Within the sample, other DNA sequences also encode this same CDR3. V is TRBV7-2 and J is TRBJ1-1; no clear D gene. CDR3 length: 13 amino acids. In germline, CDR1 is SGHTA, CDR2 FQGNSA. Trimming took 2 bases from V and 1 from J, leaving 5 bases between them. CDR3 bases: TGTGCCAGCAGCTTATCGGGGAACACTGAAGCTTTCTTT. Encoded protein: CASSLSGNTEAFF.

The chain carries TRBV6-2 or TRBV6-3 and TRBJ2-5; possible D gene TRBD1, 5 bases. The CDR3 runs to 15 residues. V was cut by 5 bases and J by 0 bases, with 13 bases left in between. Germline V gene sequence: CDR1 MNHEY, CDR2 SVGEGT. In nucleotides, the CDR3 is TGTGCCAGCAGTCGTTACAGGTCGTACCAAGAGACCCAGTACTTC. This gives the protein CASSRYRSYQETQYF.

The chain is built from TRBV27 and TRBJ1-6; TRBD1 agrees at 11 bases. The CDR3 length is 15 residues. The germline V gene has CDR1 MNHEY and CDR2 SMNVEV (reference sequence). J was trimmed by 10 bases and V by 6 bases; bases with no gene match: 8. The chain's CDR3 is CASRIPGTGGSPLHF. CDR3 sequence (DNA): TGTGCCAGCAGGATTCCCGGGACAGGGGGATCACCCCTCCACTTT.

Comment on this clone: The sample has other DNA sequences that encode this CDR3 too. The chain recombines TRBV5-1 with TRBJ1-4; no clear D. V dropped 2 bases and J dropped 0 bases, with 5 bases sitting between them. This CDR3 spans 14 amino acids. Germline assignment: CDR1 SGHRS and CDR2 YFSETQ. The CDR3 loop is CASSFRATNEKLFF. CDR3 bases: TGCGCCAGCAGCTTTCGCGCAACTAATGAAAAACTGTTTTTT.